The source of this T cell receptor (beta chain) is a study of cytomegalovirus exposure and HLA in healthy donors. Whole-study context: An early release of data contained 80 million to 85 million unique TCRs, which came from HLA-typed donors.

Findings and caveats of the study: The study found most TCR sequences rare, yet found some public TCRs in many donors. Reports state that TCR beta sequences accurately predicted most subjects' HLA-A and HLA-B alleles. The authors later found TCR association rates varying by HLA locus, with DRB1 most and HLA-C fewest.

Primers for the PCR totalled 60 Vbeta and 13 Jbeta. The method was immunoSEQ multiplex PCR; TCRdb's version includes in-frame clones alone and lacks a portion of them. The sample holds 250,000 to 350,000 clones, 86% seen once. Worth noting for this clone: Its antigen is undetermined.

Germline values: CDR1 SGHDT, CDR2 YYEEEE. The ends were cut back, 0 bases at V and 3 bases at J, with 10 bases in the middle. The CDR3 consists of 14 residues. The V call is TRBV5-6, the J call TRBJ2-7; D unclear. The sequenced sample consisted of PBMCs. This clonotype originated in a man aged 35 to 55 in good health and CMV-seropositive. CDR3 DNA: TGTGCCAGCAGCTTGGGTGGCATTTACTACGAGCAGTACTTC. Protein sequence: CASSLGGIYYEQYF.